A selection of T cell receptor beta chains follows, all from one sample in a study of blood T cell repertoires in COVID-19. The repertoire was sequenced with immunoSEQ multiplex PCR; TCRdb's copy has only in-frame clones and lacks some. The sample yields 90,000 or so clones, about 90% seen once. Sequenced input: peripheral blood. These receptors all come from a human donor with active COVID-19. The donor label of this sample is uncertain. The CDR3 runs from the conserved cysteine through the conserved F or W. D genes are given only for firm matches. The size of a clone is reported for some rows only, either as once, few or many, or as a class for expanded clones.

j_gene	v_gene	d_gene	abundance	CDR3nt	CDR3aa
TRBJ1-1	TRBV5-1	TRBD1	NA	TGCGCCAGCAGCCCCGGACAGGGGAACACTGAAGCTTTCTTT	CASSPGQGNTEAFF
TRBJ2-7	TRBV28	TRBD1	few	TGTGCCAGCAGTTATGTTACAGGGGAGAACGAGCAGTACTTC	CASSYVTGENEQYF
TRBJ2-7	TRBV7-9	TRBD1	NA	TGTGCCAGCAGCTTACGGGACAGGGTCTACGAGCAGTACTTC	CASSLRDRVYEQYF
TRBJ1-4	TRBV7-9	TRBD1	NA	TGTGCCAGCAGCTTGGGACAGGGAGGGAGAAAACTGTTTTTT	CASSLGQGGRKLFF
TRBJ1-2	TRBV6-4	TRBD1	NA	TGTGCCAGCAGTGCCTCGACAGGGGGCTTGGGCTATGGCTACACCTTC	CASSASTGGLGYGYTF
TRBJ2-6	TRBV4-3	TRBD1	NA	TGCGCCAGCAGCCAAGAAGATTTCCGGACAGGCTTCTCTGGGGCCAACGTCCTGACTTTC	CASSQEDFRTGFSGANVLTF
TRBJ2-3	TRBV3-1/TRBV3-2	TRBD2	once	TGTGCCAGCAGCCCCCAGTGGGAAGCGGGGGGGCCAGATACGCAGTATTTT	CASSPQWEAGGPDTQYF
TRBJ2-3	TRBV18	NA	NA	TGTGCCAGCTCACCGGGGCCGGGTACGCAGTATTTT	CASSPGPGTQYF
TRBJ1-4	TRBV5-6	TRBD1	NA	TGTGCCAGCAGCTTTGTGACCGGGACAGGGTCTGAAAAACTGTTTTTT	CASSFVTGTGSEKLFF
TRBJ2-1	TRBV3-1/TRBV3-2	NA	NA	TGTGCCAGCAGCCAAGAGGCTAGCATAGGAGGTGAGCAGTTCTTC	CASSQEASIGGEQFF
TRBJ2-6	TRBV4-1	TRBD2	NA	TGCGCCAGCAGCCAAGCACTAGCGGCGTCTGGGGCCAACGTCCTGACTTTC	CASSQALAASGANVLTF
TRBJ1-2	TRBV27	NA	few	TGTGCCAGCAGTTCAACAGTAGACTATGGCTACACCTTC	CASSSTVDYGYTF
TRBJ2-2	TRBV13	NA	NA	TGTGCCAGCACCTCCTTGTGGCGGCCGGACACCGGGGAGCTGTTTTTT	CASTSLWRPDTGELFF
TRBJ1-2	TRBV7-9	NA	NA	TGTGCCAGCAGCTTAGGACAGGTTGACTTCTATGGCTACACCTTC	CASSLGQVDFYGYTF
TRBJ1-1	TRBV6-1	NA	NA	TGTGCCAGCAGTGAAGCGGGAGTGGACACTGAAGCTTTCTTT	CASSEAGVDTEAFF
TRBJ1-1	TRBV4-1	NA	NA	TGCGCCAGCAGCCAAGTGCAGGGATTTACTGAAGCTTTCTTT	CASSQVQGFTEAFF
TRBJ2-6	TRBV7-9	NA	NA	TGTGCCGGAGGAAGCTCTGGGGCCAACGTCCTGACTTTC	CAGGSSGANVLTF
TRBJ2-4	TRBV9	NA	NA	TGTGCCAGCAGCGTAGGAGGGGCCAAAAACATTCAGTACTTC	CASSVGGAKNIQYF
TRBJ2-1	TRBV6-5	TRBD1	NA	TGTGCCAGCAGTTACTCGATATCACAGGGGTATACTGAGCAGTTCTTC	CASSYSISQGYTEQFF
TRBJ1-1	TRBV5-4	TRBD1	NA	TGTGCCAGCAGCTTGGAATGGACAGGGGGCAAGTATTGGCGCACTGAAGCTTTCTTT	CASSLEWTGGKYWRTEAFF
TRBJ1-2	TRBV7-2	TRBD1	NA	TGTGCCAGCAGCCTCGGGACAGTTTCTGATGGCTACACCTTC	CASSLGTVSDGYTF
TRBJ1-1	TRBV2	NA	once	TGTGCCAGCAGTGACACCGCACGGGGGGCTGAAGCTTTCTTT	CASSDTARGAEAFF